The 17 T cell receptor beta chains reported below all come from one sample, sequenced in a study of T cell responses to AZD1222 COVID-19 vaccine. Generated by immunoSEQ multiplex PCR, the TCRdb table keeps only in-frame clones and is missing some. The table records approximately 100,000 clones, approximately 87% of them present only once. Specimen: peripheral blood, collected on day 0 of AZD1222 vaccination. These receptors originate from an adult in good health.

The rearrangement links TRBV4-3 to TRBJ1-2, with D possibly TRBD1 on 5 matching bases. Trimming stripped 0 bases from V and 4 bases from J, with 9 bases between. The CDR3 is made up of 14 amino acids. Germline V lookup: CDR1 LGHNA, CDR2 YSLEER. Here the CDR3 DNA reads TGCGCCAGCAGCCAAGACATGCAGGGCTATGGCTACACCTTC. The encoded protein is CASSQDMQGYGYTF.

This chain joins TRBV3-1 (or the pseudogene TRBV3-2) and TRBJ1-5; no reliable D call. CDR1 and CDR2 from the germline V gene are LGHDT and YNNKEL (reference sequence). V lost 4 bases to trimming and J lost 2 bases, with 9 bases between them. The CDR3 length is 14 residues. The CDR3 DNA is TGTGCCAGCAGCCTCAGTGGAGGCAATCAGCCCCAGCATTTT. Its protein is CASSLSGGNQPQHF.

This clone came up once. The chain has TRBV18 and TRBJ1-1; D gene ambiguous. The germline V gene has CDR1 KGHSH and CDR2 LQKENI. This CDR3 has 16 residues. V lost 2 bases to trimming and J lost 2 bases, with 15 bases between them. CDR3 region: CASSPRAVDGNTEAFF. The CDR3 region has the DNA TGTGCCAGCTCACCAAGGGCTGTGGACGGAAACACTGAAGCTTTCTTT.

This clone was counted a single time. The V and J genes are TRBV18 and TRBJ1-1, with TRBD1 identical over 9 bases. CDR1 KGHSH and CDR2 LQKENI come from the germline V gene. The CDR3 has 13 residues. Trimming removed 8 bases from V and 3 bases from J; junction bases left unmatched: 4. DNA for the CDR3: TGTGCCAGCCACAGGGGGCGGTACACTGAAGCTTTCTTT. Its protein is CASHRGRYTEAFF.

CDR3 residues: CASSLVRLGHTEAFF. The DNA of the CDR3 is TGTGCCAGCAGCTTAGTAAGGCTGGGGCACACTGAAGCTTTCTTT. The chain links TRBV11-2 to TRBJ1-1; perhaps TRBD1 as D (5 bases). Germline values: CDR1 SGHAT, CDR2 FQNNGV. V was clipped by 1 base and J by 3 bases, with 12 bases between them. The CDR3 has 15 residues.

J is TRBJ1-1 and V is TRBV5-1; no definite D call. CDR3 length equals 15 residues. Per the germline V gene, CDR1 is SGHRS and CDR2 is YFSETQ. Trimming left V 4 bases short and J 5 bases short, with 18 bases between. Here the CDR3 reads CASSPRQGGHTEAFF. The CDR3 region has the DNA TGCGCCAGCAGCCCGCGTCAAGGAGGGCATACTGAAGCTTTCTTT.

The table lists this clone with a few counts. The chain recombines TRBV7-2 with TRBJ2-2; possibly TRBD2 for D (5 bases). From germline, CDR1 is SGHTA and CDR2 FQGNSA. This CDR3 comprises 15 residues. Trimming took off 5 bases at V and 4 bases at J, with 14 bases between the two ends. DNA of the CDR3: TGTGCCAGCAGCACCGAGGGCCTGGGCACCGGGGAGCTGTTTTTT. Translating gives CASSTEGLGTGELFF.

The chain combines TRBV7-2 with TRBJ2-6; possible D gene TRBD1, 6 bases. The CDR3 runs 16 residues. V was pared by 5 bases and J by 2 bases, with 13 bases between. The germline gives CDR1 SGHTA, CDR2 FQGNSA. The CDR3 region is CASSRTRQAGANVLTF. DNA for the CDR3: TGTGCCAGCAGCAGAACAAGACAGGCTGGGGCCAACGTCCTGACTTTC.

In this sample, this clone turned up once. This chain joins TRBV7-2 and TRBJ2-7; D might be TRBD2 (6 bases). The V and J ends lost 5 bases and 0 bases respectively, with 14 bases between them. From germline, CDR1 is SGHTA and CDR2 FQGNSA. The CDR3 consists of 15 residues. The CDR3 sequence: CASSPGGLLSYEQYF. The DNA of the CDR3 is TGTGCCAGCAGCCCCGGGGGACTCCTCTCCTACGAGCAGTACTTC.

The chain recombines TRBV6-5 with TRBJ1-2; D not resolved. Germline V gene sequence: CDR1 MNHEY, CDR2 SVGAGI. The V end was cut by 2 bases, the J end by 0 bases, with 4 bases between. This CDR3 has 13 amino acids. The CDR3 DNA reads as TGTGCCAGCAGTTACGGGACTAACTATGGCTACACCTTC. It yields the protein CASSYGTNYGYTF.

The chain has TRBV19 and TRBJ1-6; 7 positions match TRBD1. Germline lookup yields CDR1 LNHDA and CDR2 SQIVND (reference sequence). With 10 bases clipped from V and 5 bases from J, the junction kept 11 bases outside the gene matches. This CDR3 is built from 15 residues. Here the CDR3 reads CATREGARNNSPLHF. The DNA of the CDR3 is TGTGCCACTAGAGAGGGGGCGAGGAATAATTCACCCCTCCACTTT. Based on the CDR3 plus reference TRBV19 and TRBJ1-6, the full variable domain is DGGITQSPKYLFRKEGQNVTLSCEQNLNHDAMYWYRQDPGQGLRLIYYSQIVNDFQKGDIAEGYSVSREKKESFPLTVTSAQKNPTAFYLCATREGARNNSPLHFGNGTRLTVT.

The chain has TRBV30 and TRBJ1-1; D ambiguous. Germline V CDR1 and CDR2: GTSNPN, SVGIG (reference sequence). This CDR3 contains 13 residues. Trimming removed 8 bases at V and 1 base at J, with 14 bases between. DNA of the CDR3: TGTGCCGGTGACCGGGCCGCGAACACTGAAGCTTTCTTT. This encodes CAGDRAANTEAFF.

The CDR3 protein is CASSIVGSEQYF. The CDR3 nucleotides read TGTGCCAGTAGTATAGTGGGGTCCGAGCAGTACTTC. The V gene is TRBV19, the J gene TRBJ2-7; D gene unclear. CDR1 is LNHDA, CDR2 SQIVND, per germline (reference sequence). Deletions cut 1 base from V and 6 bases from J, with 7 bases between. The CDR3 extends over 12 amino acids.

This chain connects TRBV11-2 to TRBJ1-3; 7 bases map to TRBD1. CDR1 is SGHAT, CDR2 FQNNGV, per germline. The trim removed 0 bases at V and 0 bases at J, leaving 8 bases unmatched. The CDR3 has 18 residues. CDR3 in amino acids: CASSLDSPGGVSGNTIYF. Here the CDR3 DNA reads TGTGCCAGCAGCTTAGATTCCCCAGGGGGGGTCTCTGGAAACACCATATATTTT. Full variable domain (outside the CDR3, taken from reference TRBV11-2 and TRBJ1-3): EAGVAQSPRYKIIEKRQSVAFWCNPISGHATLYWYQQILGQGPKLLIQFQNNGVVDDSQLPKDRFSAERLKGVDSTLKIQPAKLEDSAVYLCASSLDSPGGVSGNTIYFGEGSWLTVV.

This clone has just a few counts. The chain links TRBV7-9 to TRBJ2-5; unclear D gene. Trimming pared 1 base from V and 4 bases from J, leaving 1 base between. The length of the CDR3 is 11 residues. Looked up from germline, CDR1 is SEHNR and CDR2 is FQNEAQ (reference sequence). The CDR3, as DNA: TGTGCCAGCAGCTTAGTAGAGACCCAGTACTTC. This gives the protein CASSLVETQYF.

In the case of this clone: At the DNA level, this CDR3 is encoded by other sequences in the same sample as well. V is TRBV19 and J is TRBJ2-2, with 8 bases fitting TRBD1. This CDR3 is 14 amino acids long. Germline assignment: CDR1 LNHDA and CDR2 SQIVND (reference sequence). V trimming: 7 bases; J trimming: 5 bases; junction bases outside the gene matches: 6. CDR3 nucleotide sequence: TGTGCCAGTAAGAACAGGGGGTCAACCGGGGAGCTGTTTTTT. Its protein product is CASKNRGSTGELFF.

The CDR3 protein is CASSVSGDYGYTF. DNA for the CDR3: TGTGCCAGCAGCGTATCGGGGGATTATGGCTACACCTTC. This rearrangement joins TRBV9 to TRBJ1-2, with D possibly TRBD1 on 5 matching bases. The CDR3 length is 13 residues. Germline assignment: CDR1 SGDLS and CDR2 YYNGEE. V dropped 1 base and J dropped 5 bases, with 9 bases sitting between them.